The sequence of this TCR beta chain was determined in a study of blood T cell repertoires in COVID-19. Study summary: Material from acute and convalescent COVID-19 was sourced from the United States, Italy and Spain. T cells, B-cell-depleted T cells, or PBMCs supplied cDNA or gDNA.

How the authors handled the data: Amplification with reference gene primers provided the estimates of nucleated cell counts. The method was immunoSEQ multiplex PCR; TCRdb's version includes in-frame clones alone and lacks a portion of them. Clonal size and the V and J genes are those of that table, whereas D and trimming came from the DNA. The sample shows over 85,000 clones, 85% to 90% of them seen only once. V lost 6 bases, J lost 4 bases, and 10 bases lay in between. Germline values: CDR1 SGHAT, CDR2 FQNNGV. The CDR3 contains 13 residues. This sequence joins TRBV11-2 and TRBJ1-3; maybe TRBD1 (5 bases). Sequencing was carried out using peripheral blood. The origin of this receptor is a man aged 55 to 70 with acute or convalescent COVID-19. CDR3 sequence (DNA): TGTGCCAGCAGAGATCACAGGGGAAACACCATATATTTT. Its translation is CASRDHRGNTIYF.